The entry below gives a single TCR beta chain sequence along with its context. Its antigen is as yet unknown. Germline-derived CDR1 and CDR2 are GTSNPN and SVGIG (reference sequence). Deletions cut 0 bases from V and 0 bases from J, with 8 bases between. The CDR3 has 14 amino acids. The sample is drawn from a study of untreated major depressive disorder. The study's findings and limits: Differences in TRBV25-01 and TRBV02-01 usage did not reach significance. Sequencing comparisons covered only three preselected Vbeta families.

Sequencing used immunoSEQ multiplex PCR; TCRdb keeps in-frame clones, though not all of them. The table shows some 20,000 clones, with around 87% occurring only once. Sequenced: CD4+ T cells from PBMCs. The source of this sequence is a woman in her thirties in good health. This chain links TRBV30 with TRBJ1-1; D remains unclear. The CDR3 DNA reads as TGTGCCTGGAGTGTAGCCCCTATGAACACTGAAGCTTTCTTT. Encoded protein: CAWSVAPMNTEAFF.